The 8 T cell receptor beta chains below come from one sample, sequenced in a study of read filtering for tumor transcriptome and immune sequencing (dated by TCRdb to 2018 to 2021). TCRdb shows the sequencer as Illumina HiSeq 4000. TCR libraries were constructed from roughly 360 ng RNA using the Immunoverse kit, and molecular barcoded adaptors covering alpha/delta and beta/gamma chains were employed. Using fastp trimming at Q25 and MiXCR clonotype assembly, TCRdb reanalyzed the public sequencing data and kept in-frame beta chains. Rows with a matching CDR3 protein are joined into one entry that keeps the most common DNA and genes. This sample has roughly 130,000 distinct CDR3 sequences in its table, and approximately 12% of those were observed once. Approximately 11% of the sample comes from the top ten. Sequenced sample: a population of CD138-negative cells sorted from bone marrow. The cell subset or site tag for this specimen amounts to: bone marrow mononuclear cells depleted of CD138+ plasma/myeloma cells by negative magnetic selection. The source of these receptors is a donor aged 40 or older with multiple myeloma.

This clonotype was counted ten times or more. This chain connects TRBV12-3 or TRBV12-4 to TRBJ1-1; 7 bases fit TRBD1. V lost 5 bases, J lost 4 bases, and 4 bases stayed unmatched. This CDR3 has 13 amino acids. The CDR3 reads CASSRQGSTEAFF. In DNA, the CDR3 is TGTGCCAGCAGTAGACAGGGTAGCACTGAAGCTTTCTTT.

This clonotype was recorded a few times. The V gene is TRBV30, the J gene TRBJ1-3; D is perhaps TRBD1 (6 bases). There are 16 residues in the CDR3. Trimming cost V 0 bases and J 2 bases, with 14 bases left between them. Germline V gene sequence: CDR1 GTSNPN, CDR2 SVGIG (reference sequence). CDR3 in DNA: TGTGCCTGGAGTGTATGGGGGCAGGGGACTGGAAACACCATATATTTT. This codes for CAWSVWGQGTGNTIYF.

This clonotype occurred many times. V gene TRBV3-1 combines with J gene TRBJ1-4; D call uncertain. Trimming stripped 3 bases from V and 8 bases from J, with 13 bases between. The CDR3 is made up of 14 amino acids. Per germline, CDR1 LGHDT and CDR2 YNNKEL (reference sequence). The CDR3 DNA reads as TGTGCCAGCAGCCAGGTGGCCCGAGGGGAAAAACTGTTTTTT. Protein sequence: CASSQVARGEKLFF.

In the case of this clonotype: This may come from a read error, since a much larger clone is one base off. CDR3 in amino acids: CCARNPAGNEKLFF. CDR3 nucleotide sequence: TGCTGTGCTAGAAATCCGGCAGGGAATGAAAAACTGTTTTTT. V usage is TRBV20-1 and J usage is TRBJ1-4; D might be TRBD1 (5 bases). In germline, CDR1 is DFQATT, CDR2 SNEGSKA (reference sequence). The CDR3 length is 14 residues.

Details on this clonotype: Since a much larger clone is just one base distant, this may be a read error. V is TRBV9 and J is TRBJ2-3; 9 nucleotides align to TRBD2. The CDR3 has 14 residues. Germline assignment: CDR1 SGDLS and CDR2 YYNGEE. Germline trimming cut 4 bases from V and 5 bases from J; bases unmatched to any gene: 5. In nucleotides, the CDR3 is TGTGCCAGCAGCTTCGAACTAGCGGGAGATACGCAGTATTTT. Protein sequence: CASSFELAGDTQYF.

Ten or more counts support this clonotype. The chain couples TRBV29-1 to TRBJ2-3, with D perhaps TRBD1 (6 bases). The germline CDR1 and CDR2 sequences are SQVTM and ANQGSEA. The length of the CDR3 is 15 residues. Trimming left V 6 bases short and J 4 bases short, with 20 bases between. The CDR3 nucleotides read TGCAGCGTCGAGATAGGGGGTTCCGGCGCAGATACGCAGTATTTT. Translation gives CSVEIGGSGADTQYF.

This clonotype showed up many times. With a much larger clone just one base away, this may be a read error. The chain uses TRBV11-2 and TRBJ2-1; 9 bases map to TRBD1. The CDR3 length is 16 residues. The V segment lost 5 bases and the J segment 0 bases; nucleotides outside the gene matches: 5. From germline, CDR1 is SGHAT and CDR2 FQNNGV. CDR3: CASSMGQGLSYNEQFF. For the CDR3, the DNA is TGTGCCAGCAGCATGGGACAGGGTCTCTCCTACAATGAGCAGTTCTTC.

This clonotype came up many times. Its ends do not fully match the called genes, so a read error is possible. The chain couples TRBV27 to TRBJ2-1; 8 bases fit TRBD2. The germline V gene has CDR1 MNHEY and CDR2 SMNVEV (reference sequence). The CDR3 runs to 16 residues. The CDR3 DNA reads as TGTGCCAGCATTCCTCCCGGGACTAGTTCCTCCAATGAGCAGTTCTTC. As protein: CASIPPGTSSSNEQFF.